The clone carrying this TCR beta chain was observed at least ten times. Its specificity is unknown. In building TCR beta libraries, iRepertoire HTBI primers were used together with Arm-PCR of CDR3 regions. TCRdb called the multiplex PCR reads again in MiXCR, with one record for every CDR3 protein. The data contain a few hundred thousand distinct CDR3 sequences, roughly a quarter of them singletons. The time point is: persistent/refractory GD, antithyroid drugs over 5 years with positive TRAb. RNA extracted from PBMCs served as the sequencing template. Around 9.8 milliliters of peripheral blood were taken and placed in EDTA tubes. The sample belongs to a study of regulatory T cells in long-lasting Graves disease. Study findings and constraints: More public clonotypes were shared by persistent patients (2,741) than by new patients (approximately 1,000). Blood alone, not thyroid tissue, was studied.

This sequence was found in a female donor with Graves disease. This sample comprised peripheral blood mononuclear cells (PBMCs), obtained when the disease was refractory, from a patient treated with antithyroid drugs.

This chain's CDR3 is CSARDNRGRGNQPQHF. CDR3 coding DNA: TGCAGTGCTAGAGATAACAGGGGGCGAGGCAATCAGCCCCAGCATTTT. The chain combines TRBV20-1 with TRBJ1-5; TRBD1 matches at 9 bases. V shed 0 bases, J shed 2 bases, and the junction held 5 bases outside the gene matches. The CDR3 contains 16 residues. The germline V gene has CDR1 DFQATT and CDR2 SNEGSKA (reference sequence).